Listed below are T cell receptor beta chains from one sample, sequenced in a study of shared clonotypes between healthy human individuals. The repertoire was sequenced with immunoSEQ multiplex PCR; TCRdb's copy has only in-frame clones and lacks some. This table holds 1.4 million to 1.5 million clones, 96% found once. Sequenced sample: naive CD4+ T cells sorted from blood. The receptors derive from a man in his thirties or forties in good health. CDR3s include the opening cysteine and the closing phenylalanine or tryptophan. D genes are given only for firm matches.

>TRBV2|NA|TRBJ1-1
TGTGCCAGCAGTGAAACGGGGAACACTGAAGCTTTCTTT
CASSETGNTEAFF
>TRBV11-2|TRBD1|TRBJ1-3
TGTGCGGACAGGGGGCTGGGAAACACCATATATTTT
CADRGLGNTIYF
>TRBV5-4|TRBD2|TRBJ2-5
TGTGCCAGCAGCTTGTCGGCGGGAGCAGAGACCCAGTACTTC
CASSLSAGAETQYF
>TRBV7-7|NA|TRBJ2-1
TGTGCTAGCTCTACCCTAGGGGCTGTGTCCTACAATGAGCAGTTCTTC
CASSTLGAVSYNEQFF
>TRBV6-6|NA|TRBJ1-2
TGTGCCAGCACCCCAAAGGGGGGGAGCTATGGCTACACCTTC
CASTPKGGSYGYTF
>TRBV7-9|NA|TRBJ1-1
TGTGCCAGCAGCTTAGACGCGTGGGGGGTGAACACTGAAGCTTTCTTT
CASSLDAWGVNTEAFF
>TRBV10-3|TRBD2|TRBJ2-3
TGTGCCATCAGTGCCCGAGGACTAGCTAGCACAGATACGCAGTATTTT
CAISARGLASTDTQYF
>TRBV11-2|TRBD1|TRBJ1-5
TGTGCCAGCACCGGAGGGGGACAGGGCAATCAGCCCCAGCATTTT
CASTGGGQGNQPQHF
>TRBV19|NA|TRBJ1-5
TGTGCCAGTGGCAGGACACGTGAGCCCCAGCATTTT
CASGRTREPQHF
>TRBV11-2|NA|TRBJ2-7
TGTGCCAGCAGCTTAACACAGGCCTCCTACGAGCAGTACTTC
CASSLTQASYEQYF